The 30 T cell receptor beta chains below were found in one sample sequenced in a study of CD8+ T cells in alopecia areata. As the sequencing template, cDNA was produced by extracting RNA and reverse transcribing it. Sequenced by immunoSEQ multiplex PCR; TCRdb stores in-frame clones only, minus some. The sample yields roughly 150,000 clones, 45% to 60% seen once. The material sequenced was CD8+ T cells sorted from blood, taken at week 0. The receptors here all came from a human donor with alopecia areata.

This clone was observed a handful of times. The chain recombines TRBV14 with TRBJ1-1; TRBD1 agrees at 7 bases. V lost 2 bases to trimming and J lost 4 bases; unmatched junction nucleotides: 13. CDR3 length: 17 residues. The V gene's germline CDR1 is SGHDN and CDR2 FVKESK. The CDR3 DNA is TGTGCCAGCAGCCAATTCCAGACAGGGATTGTTGGCACTGAAGCTTTCTTT. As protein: CASSQFQTGIVGTEAFF.

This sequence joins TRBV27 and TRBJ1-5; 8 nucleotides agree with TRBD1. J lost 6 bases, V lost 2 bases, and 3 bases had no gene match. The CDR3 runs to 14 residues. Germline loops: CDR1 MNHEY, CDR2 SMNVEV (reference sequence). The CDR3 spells CASSLQGASQPQHF. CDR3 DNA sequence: TGTGCCAGCAGTTTACAGGGGGCTAGTCAGCCCCAGCATTTT.

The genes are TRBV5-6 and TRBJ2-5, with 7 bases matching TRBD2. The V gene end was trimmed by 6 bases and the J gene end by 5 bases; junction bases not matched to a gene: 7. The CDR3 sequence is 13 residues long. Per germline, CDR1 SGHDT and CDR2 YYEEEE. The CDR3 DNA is TGTGCCAGCACCCTGGGGGGGAGTGAGACCCAGTACTTC. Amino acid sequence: CASTLGGSETQYF.

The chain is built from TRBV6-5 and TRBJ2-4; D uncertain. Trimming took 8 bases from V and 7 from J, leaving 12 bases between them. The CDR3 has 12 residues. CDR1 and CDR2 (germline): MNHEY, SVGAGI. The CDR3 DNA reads TGTGCCAGCCTGGATGAGAAGAACATTCAGTACTTC. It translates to CASLDEKNIQYF.

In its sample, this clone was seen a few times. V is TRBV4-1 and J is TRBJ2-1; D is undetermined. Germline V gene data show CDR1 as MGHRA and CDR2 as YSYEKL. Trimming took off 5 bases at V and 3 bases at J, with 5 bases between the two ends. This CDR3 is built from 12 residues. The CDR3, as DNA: TGCGCCAGCAGCGGAAGCTACAATGAGCAGTTCTTC. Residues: CASSGSYNEQFF.

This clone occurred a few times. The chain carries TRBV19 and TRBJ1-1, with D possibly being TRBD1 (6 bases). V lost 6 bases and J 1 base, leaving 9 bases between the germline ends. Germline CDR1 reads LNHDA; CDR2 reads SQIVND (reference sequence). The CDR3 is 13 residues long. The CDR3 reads CASRTGWNTEAFF. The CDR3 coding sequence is TGTGCCAGTAGGACAGGTTGGAACACTGAAGCTTTCTTT.

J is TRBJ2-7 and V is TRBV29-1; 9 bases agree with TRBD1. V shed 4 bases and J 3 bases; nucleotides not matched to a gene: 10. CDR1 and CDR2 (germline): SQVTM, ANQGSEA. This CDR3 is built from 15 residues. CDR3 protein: CSVVGGDREIYEQYF. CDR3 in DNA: TGCAGCGTTGTCGGTGGGGACAGGGAGATCTACGAGCAGTACTTC.

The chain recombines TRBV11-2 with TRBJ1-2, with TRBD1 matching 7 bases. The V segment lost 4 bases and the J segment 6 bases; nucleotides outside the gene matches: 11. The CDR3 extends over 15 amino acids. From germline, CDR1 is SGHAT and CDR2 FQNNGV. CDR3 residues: CASSSSAEGADGYTF. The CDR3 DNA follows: TGTGCCAGCAGCTCCTCCGCCGAGGGGGCTGATGGCTACACCTTC.

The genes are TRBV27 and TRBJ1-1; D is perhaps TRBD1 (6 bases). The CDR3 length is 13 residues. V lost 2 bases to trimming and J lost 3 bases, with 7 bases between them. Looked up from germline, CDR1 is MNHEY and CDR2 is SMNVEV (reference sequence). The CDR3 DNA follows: TGTGCCAGCAGTTTAAACAGGGACACTGAAGCTTTCTTT. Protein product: CASSLNRDTEAFF.

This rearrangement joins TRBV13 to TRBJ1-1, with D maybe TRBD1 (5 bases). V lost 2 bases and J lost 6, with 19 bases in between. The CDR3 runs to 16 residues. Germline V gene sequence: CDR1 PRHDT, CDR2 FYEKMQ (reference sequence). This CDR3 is CASSLYRGSRSSEAFF. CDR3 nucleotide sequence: TGTGCCAGCAGCTTATATAGGGGATCGAGGAGCTCTGAAGCTTTCTTT.

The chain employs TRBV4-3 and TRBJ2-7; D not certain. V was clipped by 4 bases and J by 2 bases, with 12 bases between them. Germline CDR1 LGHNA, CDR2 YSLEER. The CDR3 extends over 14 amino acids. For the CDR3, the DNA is TGCGCCAGCAGCCTGCGGTTGGACCCCTACGAGCAGTACTTC. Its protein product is CASSLRLDPYEQYF.

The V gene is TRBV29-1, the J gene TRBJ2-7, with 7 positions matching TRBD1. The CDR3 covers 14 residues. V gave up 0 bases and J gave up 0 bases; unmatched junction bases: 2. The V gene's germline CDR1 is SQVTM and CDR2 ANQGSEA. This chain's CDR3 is CSVEEGQSSYEQYF. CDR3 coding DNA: TGCAGCGTTGAAGAGGGACAGAGCTCCTACGAGCAGTACTTC.

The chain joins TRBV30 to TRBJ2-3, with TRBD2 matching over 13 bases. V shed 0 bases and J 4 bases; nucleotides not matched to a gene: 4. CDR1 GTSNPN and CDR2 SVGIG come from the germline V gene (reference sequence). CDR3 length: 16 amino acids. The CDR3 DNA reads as TGTGCCTGGAGTGTACTTACTAGCGGGGGGGCAGATACGCAGTATTTT. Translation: CAWSVLTSGGADTQYF.

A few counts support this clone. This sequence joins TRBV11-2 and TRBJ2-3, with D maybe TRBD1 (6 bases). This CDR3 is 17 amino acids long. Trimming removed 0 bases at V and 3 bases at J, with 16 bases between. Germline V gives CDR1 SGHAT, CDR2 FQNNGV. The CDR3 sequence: CASSLEFRAGATDTQYF. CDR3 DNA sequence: TGTGCCAGCAGCTTAGAATTTCGGGCAGGGGCTACAGATACGCAGTATTTT.

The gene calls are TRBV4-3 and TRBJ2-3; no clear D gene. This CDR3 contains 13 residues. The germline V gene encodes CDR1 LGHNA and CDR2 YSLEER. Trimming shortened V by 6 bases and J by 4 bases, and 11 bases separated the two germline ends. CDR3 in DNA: TGCGCCAGCAGTGGGGTCGCCGCAGATACGCAGTATTTT. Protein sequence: CASSGVAADTQYF.

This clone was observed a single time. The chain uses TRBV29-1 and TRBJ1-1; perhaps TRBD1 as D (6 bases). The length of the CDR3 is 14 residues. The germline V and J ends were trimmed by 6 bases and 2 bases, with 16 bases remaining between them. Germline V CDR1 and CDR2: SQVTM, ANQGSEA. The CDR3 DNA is TGCAGCGTCCCCGGGACCAGGGGCAACACTGAAGCTTTCTTT. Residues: CSVPGTRGNTEAFF. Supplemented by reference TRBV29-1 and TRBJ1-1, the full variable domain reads SAVISQKPSRDICQRGTSLTIQCQVDSQVTMMFWYRQQPGQSLTLIATANQGSEATYESGFVIDKFPISRPNLTFSTLTVSNMSPEDSSIYLCSVPGTRGNTEAFFGQGTRLTVV.

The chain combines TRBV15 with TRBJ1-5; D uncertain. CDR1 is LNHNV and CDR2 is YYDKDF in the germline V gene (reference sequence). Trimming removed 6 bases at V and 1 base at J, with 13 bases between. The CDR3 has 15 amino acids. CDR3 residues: CATREGRASNQPQHF. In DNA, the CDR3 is TGTGCCACCAGGGAGGGTAGGGCCAGCAATCAGCCCCAGCATTTT.

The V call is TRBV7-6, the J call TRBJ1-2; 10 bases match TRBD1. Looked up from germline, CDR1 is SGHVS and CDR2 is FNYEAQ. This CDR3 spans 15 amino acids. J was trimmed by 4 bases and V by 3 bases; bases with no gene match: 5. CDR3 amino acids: CASSLTGTGVYGYTF. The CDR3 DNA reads TGTGCCAGCAGCTTGACCGGGACAGGGGTCTATGGCTACACCTTC.

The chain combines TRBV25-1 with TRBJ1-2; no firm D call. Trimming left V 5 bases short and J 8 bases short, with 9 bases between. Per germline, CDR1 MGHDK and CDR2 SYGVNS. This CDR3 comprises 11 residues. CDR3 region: CASSTPAGYTF. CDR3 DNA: TGTGCCAGCAGTACCCCCGCAGGCTACACCTTC.

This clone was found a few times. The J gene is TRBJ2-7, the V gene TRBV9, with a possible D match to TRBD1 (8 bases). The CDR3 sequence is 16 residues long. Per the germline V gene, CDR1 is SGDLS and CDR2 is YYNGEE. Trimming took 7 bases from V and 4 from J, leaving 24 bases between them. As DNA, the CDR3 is TGTGCCAGCTCTCCCGGGGGGACAGGTGGTTGGTACGAGCAGTACTTC. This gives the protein CASSPGGTGGWYEQYF.

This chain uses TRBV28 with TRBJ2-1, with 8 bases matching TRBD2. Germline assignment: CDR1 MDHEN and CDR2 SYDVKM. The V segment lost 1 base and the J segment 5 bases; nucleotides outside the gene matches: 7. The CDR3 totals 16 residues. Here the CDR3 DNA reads TGTGCCAGCAGTTTATATCTAGCGGGCCCTCACAATGAGCAGTTCTTC. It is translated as CASSLYLAGPHNEQFF. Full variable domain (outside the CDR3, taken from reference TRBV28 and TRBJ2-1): DVKVTQSSRYLVKRTGEKVFLECVQDMDHENMFWYRQDPGLGLRLIYFSYDVKMKEKGDIPEGYSVSREKKERFSLILESASTNQTSMYLCASSLYLAGPHNEQFFGPGTRLTVL.

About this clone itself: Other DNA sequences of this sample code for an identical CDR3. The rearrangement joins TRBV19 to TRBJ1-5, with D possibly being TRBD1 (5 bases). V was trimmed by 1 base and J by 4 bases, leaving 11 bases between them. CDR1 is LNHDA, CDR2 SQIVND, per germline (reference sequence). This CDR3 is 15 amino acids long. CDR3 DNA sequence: TGTGCCAGTAGTATAGGAGGACAAGGGAATCAGCCCCAGCATTTT. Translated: CASSIGGQGNQPQHF.

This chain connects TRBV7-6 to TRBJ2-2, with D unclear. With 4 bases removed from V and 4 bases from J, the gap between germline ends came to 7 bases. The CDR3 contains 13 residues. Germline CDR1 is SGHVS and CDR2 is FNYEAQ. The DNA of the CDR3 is TGTGCCAGCAGCTCCCGAGTCACCGGGGAGCTGTTTTTT. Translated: CASSSRVTGELFF. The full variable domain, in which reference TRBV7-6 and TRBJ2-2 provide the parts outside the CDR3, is GAGVSQSPRYKVTKRGQDVALRCDPISGHVSLYWYRQALGQGPEFLTYFNYEAQQDKSGLPNDRFSAERPEGSISTLTIQRTEQRDSAMYRCASSSRVTGELFFGEGSRLTVL.

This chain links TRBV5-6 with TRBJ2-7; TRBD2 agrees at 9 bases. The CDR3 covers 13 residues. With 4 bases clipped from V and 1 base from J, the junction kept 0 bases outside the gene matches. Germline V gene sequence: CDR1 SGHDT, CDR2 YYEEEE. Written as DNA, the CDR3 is TGTGCCAGCAGCACTAGCGGGTCCTACGAGCAGTACTTC. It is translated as CASSTSGSYEQYF.

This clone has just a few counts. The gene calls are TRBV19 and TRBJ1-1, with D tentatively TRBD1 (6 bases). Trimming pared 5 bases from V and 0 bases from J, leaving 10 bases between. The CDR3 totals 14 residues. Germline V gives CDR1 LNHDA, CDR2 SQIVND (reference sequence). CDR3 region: CASSLGHLNTEAFF. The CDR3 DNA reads TGTGCCAGTAGTCTGGGACATTTGAACACTGAAGCTTTCTTT.

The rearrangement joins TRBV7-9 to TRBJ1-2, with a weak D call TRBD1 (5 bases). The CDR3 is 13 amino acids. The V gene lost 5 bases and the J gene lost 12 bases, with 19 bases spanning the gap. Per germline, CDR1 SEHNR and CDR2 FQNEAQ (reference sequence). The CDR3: CASSSRPTALNTF. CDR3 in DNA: TGTGCCAGCAGCAGTCGACCGACAGCCCTCAACACCTTC.

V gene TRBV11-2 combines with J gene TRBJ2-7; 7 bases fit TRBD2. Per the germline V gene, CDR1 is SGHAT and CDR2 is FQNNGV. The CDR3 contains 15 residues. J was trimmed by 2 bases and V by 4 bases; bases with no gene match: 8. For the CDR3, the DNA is TGTGCCAGCAGCTATGCCGTAAGCGGGGCCTACGAGCAGTACTTC. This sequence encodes CASSYAVSGAYEQYF.

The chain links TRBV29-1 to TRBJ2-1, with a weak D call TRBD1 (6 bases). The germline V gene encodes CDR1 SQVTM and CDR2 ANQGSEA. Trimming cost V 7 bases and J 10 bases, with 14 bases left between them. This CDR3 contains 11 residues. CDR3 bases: TGCAGCGCACAATACAGGGACGAGCAGTTCTTC. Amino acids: CSAQYRDEQFF.

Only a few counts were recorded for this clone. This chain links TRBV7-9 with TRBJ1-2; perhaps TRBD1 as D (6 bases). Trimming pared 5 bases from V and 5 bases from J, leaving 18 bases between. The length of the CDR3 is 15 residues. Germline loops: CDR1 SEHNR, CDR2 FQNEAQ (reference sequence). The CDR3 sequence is CASSVAGDIHYGYTF. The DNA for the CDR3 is TGTGCCAGCAGCGTGGCAGGGGACATACATTATGGCTACACCTTC.

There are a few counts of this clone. The CDR3 reads CATKDRGTEAFF. The CDR3 bases are TGTGCCACCAAGGACAGGGGGACTGAAGCTTTCTTT. This chain connects TRBV19 to TRBJ1-1; 10 bases line up with TRBD1. Losses at the gene ends were 10 bases for V and 5 bases for J; bases not matched to a gene: 4. Germline loops: CDR1 LNHDA, CDR2 SQIVND (reference sequence). This CDR3 comprises 12 residues.